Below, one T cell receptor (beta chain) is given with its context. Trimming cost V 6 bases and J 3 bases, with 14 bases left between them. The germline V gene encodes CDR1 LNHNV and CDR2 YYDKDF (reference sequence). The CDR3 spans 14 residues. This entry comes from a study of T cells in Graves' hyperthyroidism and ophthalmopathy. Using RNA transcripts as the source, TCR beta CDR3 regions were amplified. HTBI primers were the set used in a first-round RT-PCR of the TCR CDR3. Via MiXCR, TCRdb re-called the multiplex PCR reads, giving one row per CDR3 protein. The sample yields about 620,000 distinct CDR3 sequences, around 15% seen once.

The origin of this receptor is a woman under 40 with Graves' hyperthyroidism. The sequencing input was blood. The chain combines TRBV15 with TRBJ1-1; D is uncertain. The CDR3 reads CATRLGFWDTEAFF. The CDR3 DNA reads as TGTGCCACCAGGTTGGGATTTTGGGACACTGAAGCTTTCTTT.